This T cell receptor (beta chain) was retrieved from a study of T cell responses to AZD1222 COVID-19 vaccine (dated by TCRdb to 2020 to 2023). For the study in its entirety: AZD1222 recipients given second doses at about 4 weeks or at about 12 weeks were pooled, since spike-specific TCR depth and breadth were not found to differ between the two schedules. TCR sequencing covered fewer than 250 trial participants: around 210 given two doses of AZD1222 and around 26 given two doses of MenACWY control vaccine. Enrollment into the trials was organized by age into subgroups of 18-55, 56-69 and 70-plus years, and those subgroups contained roughly 150, 30 and 60 TCR-sequenced participants, respectively. What the research found in general, with its limitations: After two AZD1222 doses, spike-specific TCR breadth and depth were significantly higher than at day 0 and than in MenACWY recipients. Participants were mostly white British, with more females than males. The authors suggested clonal diversity may have been underestimated. Epitopes outside the regions mutated in the B.1.351 and B.1.1.7 variants were reportedly recognized by nearly half of the unique spike-specific TCRs. In the small 56-69-year group, the increase in depth fell short of significance, most likely because of low power. Only a handful of AZD1222 recipients were SARS-CoV-2 seropositive at baseline, limiting conclusions about previously exposed vaccinees. Because no day 14 peak-response samples were available, repertoires were characterized only after the peak T cell response. Vaccine-associated CD4 TCRs spanned the whole spike protein, with dominant responses in regions 160-218 and 743-854.

The CDR3 regions of human TCRbeta chains were analyzed by immunosequencing. The authors' pipeline ran thus. Repertoire TCRs were checked for matches against a reference library of SARS-CoV-2-specific TCRs that had been generated using the MIRA antigen-specificity platform. Breadth meant the fraction of unique TCRs that were SARS-CoV-2-associated, whereas depth meant the fraction of total T cells that were SARS-CoV-2-associated. Using the MIRA data, every spike-specific TCR was mapped to the spike region that the TCR reacted to and assigned to either a CD4 or a CD8 class. Log10-transformed breadth and depth values were compared by one-way ANOVA with Sidak's multiple comparisons tests. What TCRdb holds here is the immuneACCESS table cut down to in-frame rearrangements. Part of the clones is not present; checked against another copy, under half of the missing clones reflect an unresolved V gene, and the others are unexplained. V and J calls and clone size follow that table, whereas D and trimming were derived from the DNA. The sample contains 130,000 to 150,000 clones, more than 75% of them found a single time. The ten biggest clones cover 4% to 6% of the sample.

On this clone: What this receptor recognizes is not known. Base qualities are not provided; no much larger clone lies one nucleotide away.

From a lookup of the germline V gene (reference sequence), CDR1 and CDR2 are DFQATT and SNEGSKA. Between the V and J ends, shortened by 3 bases and 2 bases respectively, the junction contains 10 bases. Inclusive of the bounding cysteine and phenylalanine, the CDR3 is 13 residues long. Just the 39-base CDR3 DNA is kept, in frame starting at base 1. The time point label on this specimen signifies: baseline before first vaccination. Vaccinee samples came from UK trials COV001 and COV002, including a single-blind randomized controlled phase 2/3 trial of AZD1222 (ChAdOx1 nCoV-19) in healthy adults. For TCRbeta chain sequencing, PBMC samples from trial participants were taken at day 0 and at day 28 after the second dose.

This TCR came from an adult in good health. Recombination connected TRBV20-1 to TRBJ1-2; no confident D gene assignment can be made. Sequencing was performed on peripheral blood, taken on day 0 of AZD1222 vaccination. In nucleotides, the sequence is TGCAGTGCTAGTGGAGAGACAAACTATGGCTACACCTTC. This translates into CSASGETNYGYTF.